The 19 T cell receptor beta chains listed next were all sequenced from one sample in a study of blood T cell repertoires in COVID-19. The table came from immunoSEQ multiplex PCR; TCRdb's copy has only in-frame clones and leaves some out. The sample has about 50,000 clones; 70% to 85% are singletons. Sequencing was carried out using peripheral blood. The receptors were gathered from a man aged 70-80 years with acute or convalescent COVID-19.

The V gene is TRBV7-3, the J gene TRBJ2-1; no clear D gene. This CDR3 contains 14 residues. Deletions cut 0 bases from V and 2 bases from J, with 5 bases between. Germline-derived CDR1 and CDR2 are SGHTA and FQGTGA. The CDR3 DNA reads TGTGCCAGCAGCTTAACGGCTCCCTACAATGAGCAGTTCTTC. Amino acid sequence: CASSLTAPYNEQFF. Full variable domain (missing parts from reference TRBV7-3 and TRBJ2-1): GAGVSQTPSNKVTEKGKYVELRCDPISGHTALYWYRQSLGQGPEFLIYFQGTGAADDSGLPNDRFFAVRPEGSVSTLKIQRTERGDSAVYLCASSLTAPYNEQFFGPGTRLTVL.

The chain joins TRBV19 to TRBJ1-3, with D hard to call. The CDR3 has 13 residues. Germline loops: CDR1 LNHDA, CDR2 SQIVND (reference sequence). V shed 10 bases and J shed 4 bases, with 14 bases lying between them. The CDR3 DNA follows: TGTGCCACTTCGGCGTACAGCGGAAACACCATATATTTT. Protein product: CATSAYSGNTIYF.

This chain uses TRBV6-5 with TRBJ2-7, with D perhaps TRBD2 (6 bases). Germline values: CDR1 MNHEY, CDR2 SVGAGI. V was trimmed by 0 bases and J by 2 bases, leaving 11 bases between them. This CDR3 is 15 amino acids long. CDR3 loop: CASSYSPGRPYEQYF. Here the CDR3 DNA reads TGTGCCAGCAGTTACTCTCCAGGGAGGCCCTACGAGCAGTACTTC.

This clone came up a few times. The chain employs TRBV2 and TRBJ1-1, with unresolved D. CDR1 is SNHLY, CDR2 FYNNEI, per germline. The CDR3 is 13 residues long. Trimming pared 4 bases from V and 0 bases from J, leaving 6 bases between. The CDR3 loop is CASSVGMNTEAFF. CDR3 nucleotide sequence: TGTGCCAGCAGTGTCGGGATGAACACTGAAGCTTTCTTT.

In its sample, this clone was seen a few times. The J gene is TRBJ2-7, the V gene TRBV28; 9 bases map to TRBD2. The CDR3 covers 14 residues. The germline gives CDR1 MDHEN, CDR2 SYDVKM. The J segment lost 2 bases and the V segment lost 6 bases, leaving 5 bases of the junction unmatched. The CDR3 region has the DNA TGTGCCAGCAGCACGACTAGCGGCGCCTACGAGCAGTACTTC. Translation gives CASSTTSGAYEQYF.

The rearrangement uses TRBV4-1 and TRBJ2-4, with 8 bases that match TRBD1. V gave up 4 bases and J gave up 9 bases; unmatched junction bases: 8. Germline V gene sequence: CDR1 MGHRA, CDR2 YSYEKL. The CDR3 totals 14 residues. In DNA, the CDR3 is TGCGCCAGCAGCCGGGGACAGGTGGGGGGCATTCAGTACTTC. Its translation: CASSRGQVGGIQYF.

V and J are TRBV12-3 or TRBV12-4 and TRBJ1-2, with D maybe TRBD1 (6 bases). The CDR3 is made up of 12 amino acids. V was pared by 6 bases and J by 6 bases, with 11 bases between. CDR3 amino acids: CASRTGRDGYTF. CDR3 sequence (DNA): TGTGCCAGCAGGACAGGCCGGGATGGCTACACCTTC.

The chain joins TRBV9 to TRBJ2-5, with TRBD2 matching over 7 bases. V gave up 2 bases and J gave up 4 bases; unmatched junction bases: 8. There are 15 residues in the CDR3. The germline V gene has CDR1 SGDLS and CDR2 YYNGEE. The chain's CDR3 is CASSVGGGRGETQYF. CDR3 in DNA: TGTGCCAGCAGCGTCGGGGGAGGGCGGGGAGAGACCCAGTACTTC.

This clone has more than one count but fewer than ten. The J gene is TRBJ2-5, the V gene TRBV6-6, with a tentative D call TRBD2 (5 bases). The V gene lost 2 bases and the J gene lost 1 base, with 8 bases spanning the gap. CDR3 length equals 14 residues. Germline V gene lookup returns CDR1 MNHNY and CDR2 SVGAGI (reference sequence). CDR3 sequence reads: CASSYSGPQETQYF. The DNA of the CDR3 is TGTGCCAGCAGTTACAGCGGACCCCAAGAGACCCAGTACTTC.

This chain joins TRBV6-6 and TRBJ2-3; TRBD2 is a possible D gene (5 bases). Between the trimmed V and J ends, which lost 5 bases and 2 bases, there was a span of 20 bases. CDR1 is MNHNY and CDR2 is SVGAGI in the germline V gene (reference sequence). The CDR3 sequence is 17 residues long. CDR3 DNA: TGTGCCAGCAGTCCCCAAGCTCTAGCATTCGCCACAGATACGCAGTATTTT. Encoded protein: CASSPQALAFATDTQYF.

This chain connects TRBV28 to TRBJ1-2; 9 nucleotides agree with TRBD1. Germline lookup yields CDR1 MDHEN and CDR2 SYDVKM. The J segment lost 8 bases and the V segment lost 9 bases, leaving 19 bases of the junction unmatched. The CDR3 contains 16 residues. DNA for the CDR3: TGTGCCAGATTTCCGGGACAGGGATATTGTGTGGAAGGCTACACCTTC. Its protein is CARFPGQGYCVEGYTF.

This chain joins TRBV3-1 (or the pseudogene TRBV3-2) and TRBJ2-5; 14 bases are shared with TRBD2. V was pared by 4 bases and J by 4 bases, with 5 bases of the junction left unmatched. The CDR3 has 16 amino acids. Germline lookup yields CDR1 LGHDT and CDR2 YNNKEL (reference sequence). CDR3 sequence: CASSPRGTSGGETQYF. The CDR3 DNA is TGTGCCAGCAGCCCCAGAGGGACTAGCGGGGGAGAGACCCAGTACTTC.

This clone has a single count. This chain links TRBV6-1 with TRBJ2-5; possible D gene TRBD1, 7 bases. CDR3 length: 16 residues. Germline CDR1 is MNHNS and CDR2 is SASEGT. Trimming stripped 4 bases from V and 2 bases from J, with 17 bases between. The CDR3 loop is CASSGKGARGQETQYF. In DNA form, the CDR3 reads TGTGCCAGCAGTGGTAAGGGGGCGCGGGGTCAAGAGACCCAGTACTTC.

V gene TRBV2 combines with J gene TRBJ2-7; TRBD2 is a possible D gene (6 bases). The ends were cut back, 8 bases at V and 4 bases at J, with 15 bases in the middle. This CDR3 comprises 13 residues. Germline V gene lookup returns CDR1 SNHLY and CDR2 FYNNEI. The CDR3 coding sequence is TGTGCCAGCCACCCTACGGGAGTATACGAGCAGTACTTC. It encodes CASHPTGVYEQYF.

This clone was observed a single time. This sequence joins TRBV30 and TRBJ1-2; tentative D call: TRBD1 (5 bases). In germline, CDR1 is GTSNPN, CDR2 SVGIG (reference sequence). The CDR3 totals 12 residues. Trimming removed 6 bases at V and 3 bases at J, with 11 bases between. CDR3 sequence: CACPGLHYGYTF. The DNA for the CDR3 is TGTGCCTGTCCGGGACTGCACTATGGCTACACCTTC.

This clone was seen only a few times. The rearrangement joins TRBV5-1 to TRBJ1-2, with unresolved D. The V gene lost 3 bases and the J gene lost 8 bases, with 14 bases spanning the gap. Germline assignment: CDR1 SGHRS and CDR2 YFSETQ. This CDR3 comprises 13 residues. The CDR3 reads CASSSTSEEGYTF. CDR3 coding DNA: TGCGCCAGCAGCTCGACCTCAGAGGAAGGCTACACCTTC.

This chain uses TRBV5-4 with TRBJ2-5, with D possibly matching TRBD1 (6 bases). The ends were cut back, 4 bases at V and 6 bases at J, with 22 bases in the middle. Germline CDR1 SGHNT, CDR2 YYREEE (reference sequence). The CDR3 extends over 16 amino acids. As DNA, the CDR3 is TGTGCCAGCAGCCTGGACCCGGGACCTACAGGGAAGACCCAGTACTTC. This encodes CASSLDPGPTGKTQYF.

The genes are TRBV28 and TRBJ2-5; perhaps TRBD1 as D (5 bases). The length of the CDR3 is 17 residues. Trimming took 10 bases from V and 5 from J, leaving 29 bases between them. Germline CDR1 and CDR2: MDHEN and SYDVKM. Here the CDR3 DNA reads TGTGCCATGGGGAAGCAGGGCCGGATGGCCCGACGGGAGACCCAGTACTTC. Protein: CAMGKQGRMARRETQYF. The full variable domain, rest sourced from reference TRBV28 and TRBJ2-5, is DVKVTQSSRYLVKRTGEKVFLECVQDMDHENMFWYRQDPGLGLRLIYFSYDVKMKEKGDIPEGYSVSREKKERFSLILESASTNQTSMYLCAMGKQGRMARRETQYFGPGTRLLVL.

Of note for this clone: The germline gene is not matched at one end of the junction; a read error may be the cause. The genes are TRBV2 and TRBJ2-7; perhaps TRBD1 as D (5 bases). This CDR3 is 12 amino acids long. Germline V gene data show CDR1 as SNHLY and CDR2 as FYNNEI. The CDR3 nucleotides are TGTGCCAGCAGTGAAGCTGGCAGGGCGAGGCCGTTC. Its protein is CASSEAGRARPF.